Listed below are T cell receptor beta chains from one sample, sequenced in a study of blood T cell repertoires in COVID-19. TCRdb's table, derived via immunoSEQ multiplex PCR, lists solely in-frame clones and lacks some. The repertoire holds a few hundred thousand clones, with about 82% as singletons. The sequenced material came from peripheral blood. Every receptor here comes from a human donor in a cohort sampled during active COVID-19. Both conserved end residues are part of each CDR3. A D gene is named only where the DNA matches it firmly. Part of the rows lack a size; the others show once, few, many or a class for expanded clones.

>NA|TRBV2|TRBJ1-1|NA
TGTGCCAGCGGGGACTCGACTGAAGCTTTCTTT
CASGDSTEAFF
>NA|TRBV6-2/TRBV6-3|TRBJ1-5|NA
TGTGCCAGCAGTTACCGACAGGCGAGCAATCAGCCCCAGCATTTT
CASSYRQASNQPQHF
>once|TRBV12-5|TRBJ1-3|NA
TGTGCTAGTGCCTCGGGTGGAAACACCATATATTTT
CASASGGNTIYF
>NA|TRBV2|TRBJ1-2|NA
TGTGCCAGCAGTGAAGACAGCTATGGCTACACCTTC
CASSEDSYGYTF
>once|TRBV9|TRBJ2-3|TRBD2
TGTGCCAGCAGCCAACGGGGGGAACGATACTCGCAGTATTTT
CASSQRGERYSQYF
>once|TRBV11-2|TRBJ1-1|NA
TGTGCCAGCAGAAGACAGGTGAACACTGAAGCTTTCTTT
CASRRQVNTEAFF
>NA|TRBV20-1|TRBJ1-2|NA
TGCAGTGCCCCGCGGGACCGACAAGACGTCTTC
CSAPRDRQDVF
>NA|TRBV20-1|TRBJ2-7|NA
TGCAGTGCTAGTACCCCAGGGATTAGCTCCTACGAGCAGTACTTC
CSASTPGISSYEQYF
>few|TRBV3-1/TRBV3-2|TRBJ1-1|NA
TGTGCCAGCAGTCAAATGGCCGACACTGAAGCTTTCTTT
CASSQMADTEAFF
>NA|TRBV7-6|TRBJ2-2|TRBD2
TGTGCCAGCAGCCCGGCGGGGGGTGTCGGTACCGGGGAGCTGTTTTTT
CASSPAGGVGTGELFF
>NA|TRBV2|TRBJ2-3|TRBD2
TGTGCCAGCAGTGATAACTATGGGACTATCGGTACGCAGTATTTT
CASSDNYGTIGTQYF
>NA|TRBV4-2|TRBJ1-2|NA
TGTGCCAGCAGCCAAAGATCGACAGAAAACTATGGCTACACCTTC
CASSQRSTENYGYTF
>NA|TRBV19|TRBJ1-1|NA
TGTGCCAGTAGTATTGGAGACAGCTTGAACACTGAAGCTTTCTTT
CASSIGDSLNTEAFF
>NA|TRBV6-4|TRBJ1-5|NA
TGTGCCAGCAAAAGAGGGGCCAGGGGTGCCCAGCCCCAGCATTTT
CASKRGARGAQPQHF
>NA|TRBV4-1|TRBJ1-1|NA
TGCGCCACCTCAACTTATCTGTTCTTT
CATSTYLFF
>NA|TRBV6-4|TRBJ1-5|NA
TGTGCCAGCAGTGAGGAACTTGAGAGGCAGCCCCAGCATTTT
CASSEELERQPQHF
>NA|TRBV6-1|TRBJ2-3|NA
TGTGCCAGCAGTGAGCGTTATATTCCAGATACGCAGTATTTT
CASSERYIPDTQYF
>NA|TRBV5-4|TRBJ1-4|TRBD1
TGTGCCAGCAGCTGGGACAGCGCAACTAATGAAAAACTGTTTTTT
CASSWDSATNEKLFF
>NA|TRBV4-2|TRBJ2-3|NA
TGTGCCAGCAGCCAAGATCTCCGGTCTACAGATACGCAGTATTTT
CASSQDLRSTDTQYF
>NA|TRBV5-1|TRBJ1-1|NA
TGCGCCAGCGGAACAGGGTCCTCGAACACTGAAGCTTTCTTT
CASGTGSSNTEAFF
>NA|TRBV6-5|TRBJ2-4|TRBD1
TGTGCCAGCAGTCGCGACAGGGGAGTGAGCATTCAGTACTTC
CASSRDRGVSIQYF
>NA|TRBV5-4|TRBJ1-4|NA
TGTGCCAGCAGCTTGGAGGGGCGGGGGCTGTTTTTT
CASSLEGRGLFF
>NA|TRBV5-1|TRBJ1-2|TRBD1
TGCGCCAGCAGCTACAACCAAGGACAGGGCCACCATGGCTACACCTTC
CASSYNQGQGHHGYTF
>few|TRBV11-2|TRBJ1-5|TRBD1
TGTGCCAGCAGCCCCGGGGACAGGGGGGGTCAGCCCCAGCATTTT
CASSPGDRGGQPQHF
>NA|TRBV11-3|TRBJ1-6|NA
TGTGCCAGCAGCTTAGATAGTGGGGCAGGGCCGTCAAAATCACCCCTCCACTTT
CASSLDSGAGPSKSPLHF
>NA|TRBV2|TRBJ2-2|NA
TGTGCCAGCAATCGGGACTCACCTCTGACCGGGGAGCTGTTTTTT
CASNRDSPLTGELFF
>NA|TRBV7-9|TRBJ1-6|TRBD1
TGTGCCAGCAGCTTAGTAGCAGGGGGAGATTCACCCCTCCACTTT
CASSLVAGGDSPLHF
>NA|TRBV9|TRBJ1-6|TRBD1
TGTGCCAGCAGCGTGACAGGGGGCTATTCACCCCTCCACTTT
CASSVTGGYSPLHF
>NA|TRBV6-6|TRBJ2-3|NA
TGTGCCAGCAGTCACCCTGCTATACCTGGACATATATTCACAGATACGCAGTATTTT
CASSHPAIPGHIFTDTQYF
>NA|TRBV11-3|TRBJ2-7|TRBD1
TGTGCCAGCAGCTTAGGTGCAGGGGGCCTCAACGAGCAGTACTTC
CASSLGAGGLNEQYF
>NA|TRBV14|TRBJ2-2|NA
TGTGCCAGCAGCCGCCCAGGCGCGAACACCGGGGAGCTGTTTTTT
CASSRPGANTGELFF
>NA|TRBV5-6|TRBJ1-3|TRBD1
TGTGCCAGCAGCCTATATGACAGGGCCGGTGACACCATATATTTT
CASSLYDRAGDTIYF
>NA|TRBV29-1|TRBJ2-2|TRBD1
TGCAGCGTACAGGGGTCGAACACCGGGGAGCTGTTTTTT
CSVQGSNTGELFF